A selection of T cell receptor beta chains follows, all from one sample in a study of immune evolution from preneoplasia to lung adenocarcinoma. Measured with immunoSEQ multiplex PCR; TCRdb has only the in-frame clones, and not every one. The sample has about 7,500 clones, roughly three quarters seen once; the top ten hold approximately 3%. Specimen: FFPE invasive lung adenocarcinoma tissue. These receptors originate from a person aged 35 to 50 with lung adenocarcinoma. The CDR3 runs from the conserved cysteine through the conserved F or W. The D gene is left open where the match is weak. A clone size is listed for some rows: how often the clone was seen (once, few, many), or a class if it is expanded.

NA	once	16	TRBV5-1	TRBJ2-3	TGCGCCAGCAGACCCGGGACACAGACTAGCACAGATACGCAGTATTTT	CASRPGTQTSTDTQYF
NA	NA	17	TRBV7-9	TRBJ2-1	TGTGCCAGCAGCTTAGTAAGGGGGGGAGAGGGCTACAATGAGCAGTTCTTC	CASSLVRGGEGYNEQFF
NA	NA	16	TRBV6-9	TRBJ1-3	TGTGCCAGCGCCCAGTGGGAGCCTAGCTCTGGAAACACCATATATTTT	CASAQWEPSSGNTIYF
NA	NA	14	TRBV7-2	TRBJ1-4	TGTGCCAGCAGCGGCCAGGGGTTTAGCGAAAAACTGTTTTTT	CASSGQGFSEKLFF
TRBD1	NA	16	TRBV5-1	TRBJ2-7	TGCGCCAGCAGCTGGGCCGGGACAGGGGCCTCATACGAGCAGTACTTC	CASSWAGTGASYEQYF
NA	NA	16	TRBV21-1	TRBJ1-5	TGTGCCAGCAGCCCCCCCCGGGGTTTGGAGGATCAGCCCCAGCATTTT	CASSPPRGLEDQPQHF
TRBD1	NA	15	TRBV4-1	TRBJ1-2	TGCGCCAGCAGCCAAGTGGACAGGGTTAACTATGGCTACACCTTC	CASSQVDRVNYGYTF
NA	NA	17	TRBV9	TRBJ1-3	TGTGCCAGCAGCGTAAGTCTGGACCCGAGCTCTGGAAACACCATATATTTT	CASSVSLDPSSGNTIYF
NA	NA	13	TRBV10-3	TRBJ2-5	TGTGCCATCAGTGATTTCTCGGTGGAGACCCAGTACTTC	CAISDFSVETQYF
TRBD1	NA	16	TRBV7-2	TRBJ1-2	TGTGCCAGCAGCTTAGTAGGTTGGGTGACAGGGGATGGCTACACCTTC	CASSLVGWVTGDGYTF
NA	NA	14	TRBV30	TRBJ1-2	TGTGCCTGGAGTGCCCTAGGGGGGGCGGATGGCTACACCTTC	CAWSALGGADGYTF
NA	once	14	TRBV27	TRBJ2-7	TGTGCCAGCAGTCCCCCGGGTGTAACCTACGAGCAGTACTTC	CASSPPGVTYEQYF
NA	NA	12	TRBV7-9	TRBJ1-4	TGTGCCAGCAGAAGACTATCCGAAAAACTGTTTTTT	CASRRLSEKLFF
TRBD1	NA	15	TRBV18	TRBJ1-1	TGTGCCAGCTCACTCGACCAGGGGGGGAACACTGAAGCTTTCTTT	CASSLDQGGNTEAFF
NA	NA	13	TRBV5-6	TRBJ1-5	TGTGCCAGCAGCCTACTAAGCGAAAGTCCCCAGCATTTT	CASSLLSESPQHF
NA	NA	16	TRBV7-2	TRBJ1-2	TGTGCCAGCAGCCCATATAACGAGGGGGATAACTATGGCTACACCTTC	CASSPYNEGDNYGYTF
NA	NA	15	TRBV15	TRBJ2-7	TGTGCCACCAGCATGGACGGGAACGTCGGGGGAGAGCAGTACTTC	CATSMDGNVGGEQYF
NA	NA	14	TRBV18	TRBJ1-5	TGTGCCAGCTCAACCGACAGCTTCGGTCAGCCCCAGCATTTT	CASSTDSFGQPQHF
NA	once	14	TRBV9	TRBJ1-5	TGTGCCAGCAGCGTAGGTCCTTCCAATCAGCCCCAGCATTTT	CASSVGPSNQPQHF
NA	NA	14	TRBV7-2	TRBJ2-2	TGTGCCAGCAGCTTAGTCCCGGGGCCCCGGGAGCTGTTTTTT	CASSLVPGPRELFF
TRBD1	NA	13	TRBV2	TRBJ2-1	TGTGCCAGCGGGGACAGGGGACACAATGAGCAGTTCTTC	CASGDRGHNEQFF
TRBD1	NA	12	TRBV5-1	TRBJ2-1	TGCGCCAGCCGGGACAGGGTCCATGAGCAGTTCTTC	CASRDRVHEQFF
NA	NA	15	TRBV4-3	TRBJ2-2	TGCGCCAGCAGCCAAGGGGGGGATTGGTCCGGGGAGCTGTTTTTT	CASSQGGDWSGELFF
NA	once	13	TRBV7-3	TRBJ1-1	TGTGCCAGCAGCACTCAAAAGAACACTGAAGCTTTCTTT	CASSTQKNTEAFF
NA	few	14	TRBV6-1	TRBJ1-1	TGTGCCAGCAGTTCAACAAAGGCTGGGACTGAAGCTTTCTTT	CASSSTKAGTEAFF
NA	few	15	TRBV28	TRBJ1-4	TGTGCCAGCAGCCCATGGAGAGGGTCTAATGAAAAACTGTTTTTT	CASSPWRGSNEKLFF
NA	NA	14	TRBV5-1	TRBJ1-6	TGCGCCAGCAGCTTGGGACAAAATAATTCACCCCTCCACTTT	CASSLGQNNSPLHF
TRBD2	NA	17	TRBV4-3	TRBJ2-2	TGCGCCAGCAGCCAAGGGCTAGCGGGAGCCTACACCGGGGAGCTGTTTTTT	CASSQGLAGAYTGELFF